The rows below give T cell receptor beta chains drawn from one sample of a study of monozygotic twins with inflammatory bowel disease. One entry per CDR3 protein, without DNA, is what TCRdb gives after re-calling the 5' RACE reads. In all, the sample yields approximately 390,000 distinct CDR3 sequences. Sample: blood. The origin of the receptors is a human donor with ulcerative colitis or Crohn's disease, or a healthy co-twin of an affected twin (not recorded which). CDR3s include the opening cysteine and the closing phenylalanine or tryptophan.

J | V | CDR3
TRBJ1-5 | TRBV6-2/TRBV6-3 | CASSYSVVQPQHF
TRBJ2-3 | TRBV20-1 | CSARDGTPSTDTQYF
TRBJ2-7 | TRBV9 | CASSVTGTEISYEQYF
TRBJ2-7 | TRBV7-2 | CASSLGWTAGGGQYF
TRBJ2-5 | TRBV27 | CASAETFGIPRETQYF
TRBJ2-7 | TRBV20-1 | CSAESSGTYEQYF
TRBJ2-1 | TRBV5-4 | CASSLGLAGVGFF
TRBJ2-1 | TRBV18 | CASSPSVVSYNEQFF
TRBJ2-1 | TRBV6-4 | CASGNSYNEQFF
TRBJ2-3 | TRBV7-3 | CASSRMGLNTDTQYF
TRBJ2-6 | TRBV28 | CASSSGRADSGANVLTF
TRBJ2-7 | TRBV3-1 | CASSHRGQSGEQYF
TRBJ1-6 | TRBV7-2 | CASSYGQNSPLHF
TRBJ1-1 | TRBV12-3/TRBV12-4 | CASSPPGLRGNGRAFF
TRBJ2-4 | TRBV15 | CATSREGGRAAKNIQYF
TRBJ1-1 | TRBV27 | CASSRHAGDRWSKNTEAFF
TRBJ2-1 | TRBV5-1 | CASSLATMLANEQFF
TRBJ1-1 | TRBV25-1 | CASSDEASYTEAFF
TRBJ1-2 | TRBV9 | CASSVERGTEGYTF
TRBJ1-4 | TRBV5-1 | CASSFQGTNEKLFF